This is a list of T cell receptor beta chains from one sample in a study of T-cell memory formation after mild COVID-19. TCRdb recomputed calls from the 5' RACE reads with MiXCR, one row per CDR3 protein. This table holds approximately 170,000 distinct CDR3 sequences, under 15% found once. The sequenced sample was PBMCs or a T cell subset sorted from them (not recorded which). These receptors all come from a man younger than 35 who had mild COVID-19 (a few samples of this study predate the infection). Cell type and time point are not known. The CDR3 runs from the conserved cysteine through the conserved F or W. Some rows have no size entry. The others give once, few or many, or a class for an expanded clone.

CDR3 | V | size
CASSIAGADTQYF | TRBV19 | NA
CASSKYNEQFF | TRBV6-5 | few
CASSPTGDGVSEQYF | TRBV5-1 | few
CASSYSGRTSTDTQYF | TRBV6-5 | many
CSARDSTSTDTQYF | TRBV20-1 | many
CSARSSERQPQHF | TRBV20-1 | NA
CASSPGQGGYGYTF | TRBV7-2 | few
CASSLGKETQYF | TRBV12-3/TRBV12-4 | few
CASSPFEGQGYEQYF | TRBV7-6 | few
CAWSPGLATDTQYF | TRBV30 | NA
CASSTPGTQYF | TRBV7-8 | few
CASSSSQSSNQPQHF | TRBV13 | NA
CASSPGNGANYGYTF | TRBV18 | many
CASSGSGGAPNIQYF | TRBV7-2 | few
CSACEAGGPGDEQFF | TRBV20-1 | few
CASSLTGLSWHTQYF | TRBV7-2 | NA
CASSSIAGITEAFF | TRBV7-2 | few
CSARWSNQPQHF | TRBV20-1 | NA
CASSSDWRYRVGYNEQFF | TRBV5-6 | few
CASSHNPSPGNIQYF | TRBV3-1 | NA
CASGSSTGELFF | TRBV12-3/TRBV12-4 | NA
CASSTDGTEGSPLHF | TRBV5-1 | NA
CASKPRRSSTQYF | TRBV7-2 | NA
CASSGGGSGVYNEQFF | TRBV25-1 | NA
CASSRLGGMETQYF | TRBV3-1 | few
CASSLSSGGEQPQHF | TRBV7-6 | few
CASKAGGGTIQYF | TRBV12-3/TRBV12-4 | few
CASTLWGVLANTEAFF | TRBV5-1 | NA
CASSFRGIGNGYTF | TRBV7-8 | NA
CSAKGHSSVETQYF | TRBV29-1 | NA
CASSLELYNEQFF | TRBV7-4 | NA
CASWGLADDTQYF | TRBV6-2/TRBV6-3 | many
CASSQEAGGKLFF | TRBV14 | NA
CSAGQASGNTIYF | TRBV20-1 | many
CASSQVVSDKNIQYF | TRBV4-3 | few
CASSRVDGTGGSPLHF | TRBV5-1 | NA
CASRTLGGRYEQYF | TRBV28 | few
CASSPNVGGNTIYF | TRBV12-3/TRBV12-4 | few
CATSAGQVGEKLFF | TRBV15 | NA
CASSQDDQRAGETQYF | TRBV4-1 | few
CASIPAGGRTEAFF | TRBV7-2 | few
CASSLARAVGNEQFF | TRBV7-8 | NA
CASSVEDSFNEQFF | TRBV9 | NA
CASSLEDQDRGSAGANVLTF | TRBV5-1 | NA
CATRRYRNANTGELFF | TRBV27 | NA
CASSPMRGFGANVLTF | TRBV6-2/TRBV6-3 | NA
CASSFSDRETQYF | TRBV5-5 | few
CASSLHGSEKLFF | TRBV12-3/TRBV12-4 | NA
CASSSLPGTEAFF | TRBV7-6 | few
CSVGVSYNEQFF | TRBV29-1 | few
CASSLDPGTGDTQYF | TRBV5-5 | many
CASSLVGNSNQPQHF | TRBV12-3/TRBV12-4 | many
CASSPGTAGRDDEQYF | TRBV5-8 | few
CASSYNRGTSGANVLTF | TRBV6-5 | few
CASTQGGQLYTDTQYF | TRBV3-1 | NA
CASSLEGSGMFYEQYF | TRBV7-2 | NA
CSVASGSGTGNEQFF | TRBV29-1 | few
CASSDSGATDTQYF | TRBV7-3 | NA
CASSQDRGSRAYEQYF | TRBV4-3 | few